One sample yielded the 21 T cell receptor beta chains listed below, sequenced in a study of blood T cell repertoires in COVID-19. Here immunoSEQ multiplex PCR was the method, and the copy in TCRdb shows in-frame clones only, minus some. Of about 48,000 clones in the sample, 80% to 90% are singletons; the top ten hold about 7%. The sequenced material came from peripheral blood. The receptors were sampled from a man in his forties or fifties with acute or convalescent COVID-19.

The chain couples TRBV4-3 to TRBJ1-4, with no clear D. The CDR3 has 14 amino acids. V shed 5 bases and J shed 4 bases, with 11 bases lying between them. Germline V gene data show CDR1 as LGHNA and CDR2 as YSLEER. CDR3 loop: CASSIRDNNEKLFF. CDR3 sequence (DNA): TGCGCCAGCAGCATCCGGGATAATAATGAAAAACTGTTTTTT.

The V and J genes are TRBV10-1 and TRBJ1-1, with a weak D call TRBD1 (6 bases). Germline-derived CDR1 and CDR2 are WNHNN and SYGVQD (reference sequence). The ends were cut back, 9 bases at V and 4 bases at J, with 15 bases in the middle. The CDR3 runs 13 residues. CDR3 region: CASRTGWSTEAFF. The CDR3 region has the DNA TGCGCCAGTCGTACAGGGTGGAGCACTGAAGCTTTCTTT.

The table lists this clone with a count of one. This chain links TRBV5-5 with TRBJ2-3; 7 nucleotides line up with TRBD2. Germline loops: CDR1 SGHKS, CDR2 YYEKEE (reference sequence). Germline trimming cut 4 bases from V and 3 bases from J; bases unmatched to any gene: 8. The CDR3 contains 15 residues. In DNA form, the CDR3 reads TGTGCCAGCAGCCTTCTGGGGGGGTGGACAGATACGCAGTATTTT. This codes for CASSLLGGWTDTQYF.

The V and J genes are TRBV7-3 and TRBJ2-7; D gene uncertain. Germline V CDR1 and CDR2: SGHTA, FQGTGA. This CDR3 comprises 14 residues. Trimming cost V 0 bases and J 0 bases, with 6 bases left between them. The CDR3 bases are TGTGCCAGCAGCTTAACGCCAGGCTCCTACGAGCAGTACTTC. Translated: CASSLTPGSYEQYF. Combining the CDR3 with reference TRBV7-3 and TRBJ2-7 gives the whole variable domain GAGVSQTPSNKVTEKGKYVELRCDPISGHTALYWYRQSLGQGPEFLIYFQGTGAADDSGLPNDRFFAVRPEGSVSTLKIQRTERGDSAVYLCASSLTPGSYEQYFGPGTRLTVT.

V usage is TRBV19 and J usage is TRBJ1-1; no reliable D call. V was shortened by 7 bases and J by 2 bases, with 11 bases between the two germline ends. The CDR3 sequence is 13 residues long. Germline assignment: CDR1 LNHDA and CDR2 SQIVND (reference sequence). CDR3 sequence: CASMDFVNTEAFF. CDR3 bases: TGTGCCAGTATGGACTTTGTAAACACTGAAGCTTTCTTT.

This clone showed up just a few times. The chain carries TRBV7-9 and TRBJ2-3, with TRBD2 as a possible D gene (7 bases). Germline V gene lookup returns CDR1 SEHNR and CDR2 FQNEAQ (reference sequence). This CDR3 is 14 amino acids long. V lost 11 bases and J lost 2, with 17 bases in between. The CDR3 loop reads CAGAAGANTDTQYF. For the CDR3, the DNA is TGTGCCGGAGCGGCGGGGGCGAACACAGATACGCAGTATTTT.

The chain is built from TRBV19 and TRBJ1-2; 11 nucleotides match TRBD1. The CDR3 has 18 residues. After removal of 5 bases from V and 6 bases from J, the junction contained 17 bases not matched to a gene. CDR1 is LNHDA, CDR2 SQIVND, per germline (reference sequence). This CDR3 is CASSPSLRTGGSFHGYTF. CDR3 DNA: TGTGCCAGTAGTCCCTCCCTAAGGACAGGGGGCAGTTTTCATGGCTACACCTTC.

This clone was picked up a small number of times. The chain links TRBV30 to TRBJ2-3, with D perhaps TRBD1 (5 bases). V was clipped by 0 bases and J by 7 bases, with 11 bases between them. The CDR3 is made up of 13 amino acids. CDR1 and CDR2 (germline): GTSNPN, SVGIG (reference sequence). Written as DNA, the CDR3 is TGTGCCTGGAGTGTAGGGGTGGTTAATACGCAGTATTTT. It is translated as CAWSVGVVNTQYF.

The genes are TRBV11-3 and TRBJ2-2; possible D gene TRBD1, 5 bases. Looked up from germline, CDR1 is SGHNT and CDR2 is YENEEA. CDR3 length: 17 residues. Trimming stripped 5 bases from V and 0 bases from J, with 16 bases between. CDR3 nucleotide sequence: TGTGCCAGCAGCGCCGGTCTGGGGCCCACGAACACCGGGGAGCTGTTTTTT. It encodes CASSAGLGPTNTGELFF.

V and J are TRBV30 and TRBJ2-7; TRBD2 aligns across 8 bases. There are 13 residues in the CDR3. The germline CDR1 and CDR2 sequences are GTSNPN and SVGIG (reference sequence). Trimming cost V 1 base and J 6 bases; bases outside gene matches: 5. CDR3 protein: CAWSGIRGGEQYF. CDR3 coding DNA: TGTGCCTGGAGTGGTATCCGGGGGGGCGAGCAGTACTTC.

The chain combines TRBV19 with TRBJ1-5; D may be TRBD1 (5 bases). Deletions cut 3 bases from V and 2 bases from J, with 20 bases between. This CDR3 has 18 amino acids. Germline V gene sequence: CDR1 LNHDA, CDR2 SQIVND (reference sequence). The CDR3 sequence is CASSMGFAGGGGNQPQHF. In DNA form, the CDR3 reads TGTGCCAGTAGTATGGGATTTGCCGGGGGGGGTGGCAATCAGCCCCAGCATTTT. The entire variable domain, with the rest obtained from reference TRBV19 and TRBJ1-5, is as follows: DGGITQSPKYLFRKEGQNVTLSCEQNLNHDAMYWYRQDPGQGLRLIYYSQIVNDFQKGDIAEGYSVSREKKESFPLTVTSAQKNPTAFYLCASSMGFAGGGGNQPQHFGDGTRLSIL.

V gene TRBV30 combines with J gene TRBJ2-1; 7 bases match TRBD2. The V gene end was trimmed by 4 bases and the J gene end by 8 bases; junction bases not matched to a gene: 2. CDR3 size: 11 residues. The germline CDR1 and CDR2 sequences are GTSNPN and SVGIG (reference sequence). The CDR3 DNA reads TGTGCCTGGATGACTAGCCATGAGCAGTTCTTC. It codes for CAWMTSHEQFF.

V usage is TRBV5-1 and J usage is TRBJ1-5, with D hard to call. Deletions cut 2 bases from V and 9 bases from J, with 6 bases between. The germline V gene has CDR1 SGHRS and CDR2 YFSETQ. CDR3 length: 11 residues. This CDR3 reads CASSFTGPQHF. CDR3 coding DNA: TGCGCCAGCAGCTTCACCGGGCCCCAGCATTTT.

The chain joins TRBV7-9 to TRBJ2-5, with D tentatively TRBD2 (6 bases). The CDR3 runs 15 residues. V lost 1 base and J lost 5, with 14 bases in between. From germline, CDR1 is SEHNR and CDR2 FQNEAQ (reference sequence). CDR3 DNA: TGTGCCAGCAGCTTAGGGAGACGGGGGACGGAGACCCAGTACTTC. Translating gives CASSLGRRGTETQYF.

V usage is TRBV30 and J usage is TRBJ2-7; 9 bases agree with TRBD2. Germline V gives CDR1 GTSNPN, CDR2 SVGIG (reference sequence). The V segment lost 5 bases and the J segment 5 bases; nucleotides outside the gene matches: 7. CDR3 length: 13 residues. This CDR3 is CAWEKGLANEQYF. In nucleotides, the CDR3 is TGTGCCTGGGAGAAGGGACTAGCAAACGAGCAGTACTTC.

This clone appeared a single time. The gene calls are TRBV24-1 and TRBJ2-3, with D maybe TRBD1 (6 bases). V lost 3 bases, J lost 4 bases, and 16 bases lay in between. This CDR3 is 16 amino acids long. Per germline, CDR1 KGHDR and CDR2 SFDVKD. CDR3 amino acids: CATSDLGRDNADTQYF. CDR3 coding DNA: TGTGCCACCAGTGATCTGGGCCGGGACAACGCAGATACGCAGTATTTT.

The chain combines TRBV23-1 with TRBJ2-5; 12 positions agree with TRBD2. TRBV23-1 is classed as an ORF, of uncertain function. The length of the CDR3 is 17 residues. Germline trimming cut 6 bases from V and 4 bases from J; bases unmatched to any gene: 12. The CDR3: CASSRASGGAIAETQYF. CDR3 in DNA: TGCGCCAGCAGCAGGGCTAGCGGGGGGGCCATCGCAGAGACCCAGTACTTC.

CDR3 DNA: TGTGCCAGCTCACGGGACAGACCCTATGGCTACACCTTC. Protein: CASSRDRPYGYTF. The chain links TRBV12-3 or TRBV12-4 to TRBJ1-2, with TRBD1 matching over 7 bases. The V and J ends lost 8 bases and 4 bases, in that order; junction bases with no gene match: 7. The CDR3 has 13 amino acids.

This chain connects TRBV5-8 to TRBJ2-3; D is undetermined. Germline lookup yields CDR1 SGHTS and CDR2 YDEGEE. The V end lost 0 bases, the J end lost 1 base, and 6 bases lay between the germline ends. The CDR3 runs to 14 residues. In nucleotides, the CDR3 is TGTGCCAGCAGCTTGGGAGTTGGCACAGATACGCAGTATTTT. This sequence encodes CASSLGVGTDTQYF.

The gene calls are TRBV6-2 or TRBV6-3 and TRBJ2-1, with TRBD2 matching 11 bases. CDR1 is MNHEY and CDR2 is SVGEGT in the germline V gene. This CDR3 region has 15 residues. V shed 3 bases and J 8 bases; nucleotides not matched to a gene: 6. In DNA form, the CDR3 reads TGTGCCAGCAGTTATAGCGGGGGGGCTAGAGATGAGCAGTTCTTC. Its protein is CASSYSGGARDEQFF.

This chain connects TRBV20-1 to TRBJ2-5; 8 nucleotides match TRBD2. The V and J ends lost 3 bases and 2 bases, in that order; junction bases with no gene match: 8. Germline V gene data show CDR1 as DFQATT and CDR2 as SNEGSKA (reference sequence). CDR3 length: 15 residues. The CDR3: CSASLASGGQETQYF. The CDR3 bases are TGCAGTGCTAGTCTCGCAAGCGGGGGACAAGAGACCCAGTACTTC.